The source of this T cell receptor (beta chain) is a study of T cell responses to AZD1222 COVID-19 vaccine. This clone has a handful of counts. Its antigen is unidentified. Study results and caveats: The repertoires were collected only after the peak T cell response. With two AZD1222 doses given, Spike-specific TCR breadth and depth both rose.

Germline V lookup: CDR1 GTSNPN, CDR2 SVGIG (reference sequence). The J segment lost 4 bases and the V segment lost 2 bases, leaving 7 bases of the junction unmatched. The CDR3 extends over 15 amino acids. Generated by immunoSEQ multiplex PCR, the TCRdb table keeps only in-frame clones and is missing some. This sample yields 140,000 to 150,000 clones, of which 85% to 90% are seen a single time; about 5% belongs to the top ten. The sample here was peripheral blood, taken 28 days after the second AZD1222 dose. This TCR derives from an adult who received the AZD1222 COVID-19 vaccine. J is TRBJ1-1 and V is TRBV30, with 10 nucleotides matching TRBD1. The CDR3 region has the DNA TGTGCCTGGAGTCCGGGGACAGGGGCGGTCACTGAAGCTTTCTTT. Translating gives CAWSPGTGAVTEAFF.